This is a list of T cell receptor beta chains from one sample in a study of shared clonotypes between healthy human individuals. The data were produced by immunoSEQ multiplex PCR, yet TCRdb's version contains in-frame clones alone and is incomplete. Altogether over 2 million clones are present, approximately 94% being singletons, with the ten largest covering roughly 1%. Sequenced input: naive CD8+ T cells sorted from blood. The source is a man aged 18 to 30 in good health. CDR3s include the opening cysteine and the closing phenylalanine or tryptophan. Fields, in order: V gene, clone size, CDR3 length, D gene, J gene, CDR3 protein, CDR3 DNA. The D gene is left open where the match is weak. Some rows have no size entry. The others give once, few or many, or a class for an expanded clone.

TRBV28	NA	14	NA	TRBJ2-5	CASSFVGVPGTQYF	TGTGCCAGCAGTTTTGTGGGGGTCCCGGGGACCCAGTACTTC
TRBV4-3	NA	16	NA	TRBJ2-1	CASSQAPQSSYNEQFF	TGCGCCAGCAGCCAAGCCCCACAGTCCTCCTACAATGAGCAGTTCTTC
TRBV9	once	14	NA	TRBJ2-5	CASSVDGSLETQYF	TGTGCCAGCAGCGTAGACGGGAGTTTGGAGACCCAGTACTTC
TRBV9	NA	16	TRBD1	TRBJ1-5	CASSVGTGTENEPQHF	TGTGCCAGCAGCGTAGGAACCGGGACAGAGAATGAGCCCCAGCATTTT
TRBV13	NA	17	NA	TRBJ1-2	CASSYQLRDALTGGYTF	TGTGCCAGCAGCTATCAGCTCCGGGACGCCCTGACTGGTGGCTACACCTTC
TRBV7-9	NA	12	NA	TRBJ1-5	CASSAQNQPQHF	TGTGCCAGCAGCGCGCAGAATCAGCCCCAGCATTTT
TRBV2	NA	15	TRBD2	TRBJ2-1	CASSDPSGIYNEQFF	TGTGCCAGCAGTGACCCTAGCGGGATTTACAATGAGCAGTTCTTC
TRBV5-1	NA	16	TRBD1	TRBJ1-1	CASSLAGTGGSTEAFF	TGCGCCAGCAGCTTGGCCGGGACAGGGGGAAGCACTGAAGCTTTCTTT
TRBV15	once	11	NA	TRBJ2-5	CATSERETQYF	TGTGCCACCAGCGAGAGAGAGACCCAGTACTTC
TRBV11-1	once	10	NA	TRBJ2-1	CASGGDEQFF	TGTGCCAGCGGGGGAGATGAGCAGTTCTTC
TRBV4-3	NA	15	NA	TRBJ1-2	CASSPRAGDNYGYTF	TGCGCCAGCAGCCCCAGGGCAGGGGATAACTATGGCTACACCTTC
TRBV19	NA	14	NA	TRBJ2-1	CASSIFAVNNEQFF	TGTGCCAGTAGTATTTTCGCCGTTAACAATGAGCAGTTCTTC
TRBV11-2	NA	16	NA	TRBJ2-1	CASSFYRDSTYNEQFF	TGTGCCAGCAGCTTTTACCGGGACTCCACCTACAATGAGCAGTTCTTC
TRBV4-1	NA	14	NA	TRBJ2-7	CASSQAGSPYEQYF	TGCGCCAGCAGCCAAGCGGGGTCACCCTATGAGCAGTACTTC
TRBV4-3	NA	21	TRBD1	TRBJ1-1	CASSQDFGGQGAPRWSDEAFF	TGCGCCAGCAGCCAAGATTTCGGTGGGCAGGGGGCGCCCCGATGGAGCGATGAAGCTTTCTTT
TRBV5-3	NA	12	NA	TRBJ1-1	CARSFGGTEAFF	TGTGCCAGAAGCTTCGGGGGCACTGAAGCTTTCTTT
TRBV7-6	NA	15	NA	TRBJ2-3	CASRSTSRPADTQYF	TGTGCCAGCAGGTCGACTAGTCGACCCGCAGATACGCAGTATTTT
TRBV6-5	NA	15	NA	TRBJ1-6	CASSYGGWGNSPLHF	TGTGCCAGCAGTTACGGGGGATGGGGTAATTCACCCCTCCACTTT
TRBV7-9	NA	16	NA	TRBJ1-4	CASSSLDGRDKGKLFF	TGTGCCAGCAGCTCACTAGACGGCCGGGACAAGGGAAAACTGTTTTTT
TRBV5-1	NA	17	TRBD1	TRBJ2-7	CASSFQRDRGSSYEQYF	TGCGCCAGCAGCTTTCAAAGGGACAGGGGGAGTTCCTACGAGCAGTACTTC
TRBV7-2	NA	15	NA	TRBJ2-5	CASSLMHSYQETQYF	TGTGCCAGCAGCTTAATGCATTCGTACCAAGAGACCCAGTACTTC
TRBV14	NA	16	TRBD1	TRBJ1-2	CASSQGSWEGADGYTF	TGTGCCAGCAGCCAAGGGTCCTGGGAGGGGGCTGATGGCTACACCTTC
TRBV4-3	NA	15	NA	TRBJ2-6	CASSQGSAGANVLTF	TGCGCCAGCAGCCAGGGTTCGGCTGGGGCCAACGTCCTGACTTTC
TRBV9	NA	13	NA	TRBJ2-3	CASSPQALDTQYF	TGTGCCAGCAGCCCCCAGGCCCTAGACACGCAGTATTTT
TRBV6-6	NA	11	NA	TRBJ2-7	CASSYGPIPYF	TGTGCCAGCAGTTACGGCCCTATCCCGTACTTC